This record looks at one T cell receptor beta chain sequence and its context. The entry originates in a study of blood T cells in healthy people across ages. Together with a sample-barcoded 5' primer, a J-beta primer mix was included in a second PCR lasting roughly 6 to 12 cycles. Each cDNA was tagged by a template-switch adaptor containing 12 random nucleotides. TCRdb reprocessed the 5' RACE reads via MiXCR and lists one record per CDR3 protein. The sample lists some 710,000 distinct CDR3 sequences, 46% occurring once. The ends were cut back, 4 bases at V and 5 bases at J, with 12 bases in the middle. Germline lookup yields CDR1 SGHDN and CDR2 FVKESK. The CDR3 is 14 amino acids.

V gene TRBV14 combines with J gene TRBJ2-1, with D unclear. The sequence was obtained from a man of 80 years or more in good health. The sequencing sample was made of blood. The CDR3 loop reads CASSPQLTNNEQFF. DNA for the CDR3: TGTGCCAGCAGCCCGCAGCTAACCAACAATGAGCAGTTCTTC.